This is a list of T cell receptor beta chains from one sample in a study of T cell responses to AZD1222 COVID-19 vaccine. Measured with immunoSEQ multiplex PCR; TCRdb has only the in-frame clones, and not every one. The sample lists nearly 200,000 clones; 80% to 95% were seen once. The material was peripheral blood, obtained 28 days after the second AZD1222 dose. Every receptor here comes from an adult who received the AZD1222 COVID-19 vaccine. The CDR3 runs from the conserved cysteine through the conserved F or W. A D gene is named only where the DNA matches it firmly. A row's size may be missing; if present it is once, few, many or a size class.

D,V,size,J,CDR3,DNA
TRBD2,TRBV7-8,NA,TRBJ2-2,CASSRRTSGASGELFF,TGTGCCAGCAGCCGTAGGACTAGCGGGGCCTCCGGGGAGCTGTTTTTT
NA,TRBV2,NA,TRBJ1-1,CASSDEGEAFF,TGTGCCAGCAGTGACGAGGGGGAAGCTTTCTTT
NA,TRBV5-5,NA,TRBJ1-2,CASSLVDALNYGYTF,TGTGCCAGCAGCTTGGTTGACGCGCTTAACTATGGCTACACCTTC
NA,TRBV11-3,NA,TRBJ2-1,CASSFSFSYNEQFF,TGTGCCAGCAGCTTTTCGTTCAGCTACAATGAGCAGTTCTTC
NA,TRBV3-1/TRBV3-2,NA,TRBJ1-5,CASSLQQGLGGPQHF,TGTGCCAGCAGCCTCCAACAGGGATTGGGGGGGCCCCAGCATTTT
NA,TRBV10-3,few,TRBJ2-7,CAISATARVVYEQYF,TGTGCCATCAGCGCGACCGCACGAGTTGTTTACGAGCAGTACTTC
NA,TRBV2,NA,TRBJ2-1,CASSELSWGTGYNEQFF,TGTGCCAGCAGTGAATTATCATGGGGGACGGGCTACAATGAGCAGTTCTTC
TRBD1,TRBV7-9,NA,TRBJ2-5,CASSPGTGGAETQYF,TGTGCCAGCAGCCCTGGGACAGGAGGAGCGGAGACCCAGTACTTC
TRBD1,TRBV19,NA,TRBJ1-1,CASSVRSQGLRTEAFF,TGTGCCAGTAGTGTACGATCACAGGGGTTACGGACTGAAGCTTTCTTT
TRBD2,TRBV5-4,NA,TRBJ2-2,CASSPSGLTGELFF,TGTGCCAGCAGCCCTAGCGGGTTGACCGGGGAGCTGTTTTTT
NA,TRBV3-1/TRBV3-2,once,TRBJ2-5,CASSQDAGETQYF,TGTGCCAGCAGCCAAGATGCCGGGGAGACCCAGTACTTC
TRBD2,TRBV5-1,NA,TRBJ2-1,CASSLGTSKYEQFF,TGCGCCAGCAGCTTAGGGACTAGTAAATATGAGCAGTTCTTC
TRBD1,TRBV27,NA,TRBJ2-7,CASSSPGQGLYEQYF,TGTGCCAGCAGTTCCCCGGGACAGGGCTTGTACGAGCAGTACTTC
NA,TRBV3-1/TRBV3-2,NA,TRBJ2-2,CASSLRLDHTGELFF,TGTGCCAGCAGCCTTCGACTGGATCACACCGGGGAGCTGTTTTTT
NA,TRBV5-4,NA,TRBJ1-2,CASSSLAGGDYGYTF,TGTGCCAGCAGCTCGCTGGCGGGGGGAGACTATGGCTACACCTTC